A selection of T cell receptor beta chains follows, all from one sample in a study of T cells after yellow fever vaccination. Using its own MiXCR run on the 5' RACE reads, TCRdb lists one record per CDR3 protein. Of 200,000 to 250,000 distinct CDR3 sequences in the sample, 3% to 3.5% were seen once. Sequenced material: CD4+ T cells sorted from PBMCs, taken 10 days after the yellow fever booster vaccination. These TCRs come from a man aged 18-30 years who received the YFV17D yellow fever vaccine. Both conserved end residues are part of each CDR3. Each record gives: J gene, V gene, CDR3 protein.

J gene: TRBJ2-4; V gene: TRBV6-2/TRBV6-3; CDR3 protein: CASSSGQAKNIQYF
J gene: TRBJ1-6; V gene: TRBV5-4; CDR3 protein: CASSIPGGSSPLHF
J gene: TRBJ2-5; V gene: TRBV7-2; CDR3 protein: CASSLVLRETQYF
J gene: TRBJ1-1; V gene: TRBV20-1; CDR3 protein: CSAPNRVNTEAFF
J gene: TRBJ1-1; V gene: TRBV7-2; CDR3 protein: CASSLRRQTEAFF
J gene: TRBJ2-5; V gene: TRBV4-3; CDR3 protein: CASSQEASSETQYF
J gene: TRBJ2-3; V gene: TRBV5-1; CDR3 protein: CASSLGMGQGASDTQYF
J gene: TRBJ1-3; V gene: TRBV7-2; CDR3 protein: CASSSDSTGNTIYF
J gene: TRBJ1-6; V gene: TRBV6-2/TRBV6-3; CDR3 protein: CASSLRDSRWLLLHF
J gene: TRBJ2-7; V gene: TRBV19; CDR3 protein: CASSIGRTSYEQYF
J gene: TRBJ2-3; V gene: TRBV18; CDR3 protein: CASSPTRPTDTQYF
J gene: TRBJ2-1; V gene: TRBV19; CDR3 protein: CASRRTGGLNEQFF
J gene: TRBJ2-7; V gene: TRBV20-1; CDR3 protein: CSARSQGGLSEQYF
J gene: TRBJ2-5; V gene: TRBV3-1; CDR3 protein: CASSQDGSWETQYF
J gene: TRBJ2-7; V gene: TRBV7-2; CDR3 protein: CASTPGRIFYEQYF
J gene: TRBJ1-1; V gene: TRBV30; CDR3 protein: CAWSASSRGEAFF
J gene: TRBJ1-5; V gene: TRBV12-3/TRBV12-4; CDR3 protein: CASSLESQPQHF
J gene: TRBJ2-3; V gene: TRBV19; CDR3 protein: CASSTPRDRGGDTQYF
J gene: TRBJ2-3; V gene: TRBV7-6; CDR3 protein: CASSPRDRGPDTQYF
J gene: TRBJ2-3; V gene: TRBV20-1; CDR3 protein: CSASGGGTDTQYF
J gene: TRBJ2-1; V gene: TRBV5-1; CDR3 protein: CASSSPGLANEQFF
J gene: TRBJ1-1; V gene: TRBV18; CDR3 protein: CASSPRWNTEAFF
J gene: TRBJ1-5; V gene: TRBV20-1; CDR3 protein: CSEPAYSNQPQHF
J gene: TRBJ2-1; V gene: TRBV7-6; CDR3 protein: CASSLVGGLYNEQFF
J gene: TRBJ2-5; V gene: TRBV5-1; CDR3 protein: CASSLGAGAQETQYF
J gene: TRBJ2-1; V gene: TRBV4-3; CDR3 protein: CASSQGIGGAYRNEQFF
J gene: TRBJ2-5; V gene: TRBV6-2/TRBV6-3; CDR3 protein: CASSPEGGQETQYF
J gene: TRBJ2-2; V gene: TRBV4-2; CDR3 protein: CASSQDASTGAGGELFF
J gene: TRBJ1-2; V gene: TRBV4-3; CDR3 protein: CASSHQNDRQLRDGYTF
J gene: TRBJ1-5; V gene: TRBV7-6; CDR3 protein: CASSLVHDQPQHF
J gene: TRBJ2-3; V gene: TRBV5-1; CDR3 protein: CASSLYLSTDTQYF
J gene: TRBJ2-1; V gene: TRBV7-8; CDR3 protein: CASSLDGTSHYNEQFF
J gene: TRBJ1-2; V gene: TRBV5-1; CDR3 protein: CASSPFTGGQGYGYTF
J gene: TRBJ2-1; V gene: TRBV7-9; CDR3 protein: CASRGRGALYPSIYNEQFF
J gene: TRBJ1-1; V gene: TRBV24-1; CDR3 protein: CATSDLENTEAFF
J gene: TRBJ2-5; V gene: TRBV15; CDR3 protein: CATSRSRMQETQYF
J gene: TRBJ2-1; V gene: TRBV28; CDR3 protein: CASSLLPGQNANEQFF
J gene: TRBJ1-1; V gene: TRBV7-8; CDR3 protein: CASSSQGAVNTEAFF
J gene: TRBJ2-3; V gene: TRBV29-1; CDR3 protein: CSVEVLTDTQYF
J gene: TRBJ2-3; V gene: TRBV5-8; CDR3 protein: CASSPGVGGVTTDTQYF
J gene: TRBJ2-3; V gene: TRBV7-2; CDR3 protein: CASSWAGTGGTDTQYF
J gene: TRBJ2-7; V gene: TRBV12-3/TRBV12-4; CDR3 protein: CASSLEGPYEQYF
J gene: TRBJ2-1; V gene: TRBV28; CDR3 protein: CAAISRTPYNEQFF
J gene: TRBJ1-3; V gene: TRBV7-2; CDR3 protein: CASSLEGLFGGNTIYF
J gene: TRBJ1-2; V gene: TRBV4-3; CDR3 protein: CASSQGPAGFDYGYTF
J gene: TRBJ2-2; V gene: TRBV20-1; CDR3 protein: CSARVLAGVYTGELFF
J gene: TRBJ2-5; V gene: TRBV6-2/TRBV6-3; CDR3 protein: CASSYRLAVGREETQYF
J gene: TRBJ1-6; V gene: TRBV4-3; CDR3 protein: CASSQVVSVNSPLHF
J gene: TRBJ2-1; V gene: TRBV6-5; CDR3 protein: CASRPKAGAPNEQFF
J gene: TRBJ2-6; V gene: TRBV6-5; CDR3 protein: CASSRGGFSGANVLTF